Listed below are T cell receptor beta chains from one sample, sequenced in a study of T cells in Graves' hyperthyroidism and ophthalmopathy. TCRdb re-called the multiplex PCR reads through MiXCR, storing one row per CDR3 protein. The table lists more than 350,000 distinct CDR3 sequences, 15% of them singletons, with roughly a fifth in the top ten. The specimen was blood. The receptors were gathered from a woman aged 60 to 75 with Graves' ophthalmopathy. Both conserved end residues are part of each CDR3. A D gene is named only where the DNA matches it firmly. Not every row has a clone size; where given, it reads once, few, many or a size class.

TRBJ2-2	-	TRBV2	few	CASLSWGGTSVGELFF	TGTGCCAGCCTTTCGTGGGGCGGGACGAGTGTCGGGGAGCTGTTTTTT
TRBJ1-1	-	TRBV6-1	few	CASSWGVAYLGGGADTEAFF	TGTGCCAGCAGTTGGGGGGTTGCCTACCTGGGGGGGGGGGCAGACACTGAAGCTTTCTTT
TRBJ2-3	-	TRBV10-1	-	CAGSEGASTQYF	TGCGCCGGCAGTGAGGGAGCGTCTACGCAGTATTTT
TRBJ1-4	TRBD1	TRBV11-2	many	CASSFGQGGLATNEKLFF	TGTGCCAGCAGCTTCGGACAGGGCGGCCTTGCAACTAATGAAAAACTGTTTTTT
TRBJ2-1	-	TRBV20-1	many	CSARDPVGGNEQFF	TGCAGTGCTAGAGATCCAGTGGGCGGGAATGAGCAGTTCTTC
TRBJ1-2	-	TRBV2	many	CASSERRGTWRFYYGYTF	TGTGCCAGCAGTGAAAGGCGGGGGACATGGAGGTTTTACTATGGCTACACCTTC
TRBJ2-5	TRBD1	TRBV29-1	many	CSVRTGEAETQYF	TGCAGCGTCCGGACAGGGGAGGCGGAGACCCAGTACTTC
TRBJ1-2	TRBD1	TRBV29-1	-	CSVDGQANYGYTF	TGCAGCGTCGACGGACAGGCCAACTATGGCTACACCTTC
TRBJ2-5	TRBD1	TRBV28	many	CASSFRLARGLGETQYF	TGTGCCAGCAGTTTTAGGTTGGCCAGGGGGCTTGGTGAGACCCAGTACTTC
TRBJ2-2	-	TRBV15	many	CATSRAVGNTGELFF	TGTGCCACCAGCAGAGCGGTCGGAAACACCGGGGAGCTGTTTTTT
TRBJ2-5	-	TRBV12-3/TRBV12-4	many	CASNQGNRETQYF	TGTGCCAGCAACCAGGGCAACAGAGAGACCCAGTACTTC
TRBJ1-5	TRBD1	TRBV19	-	CASSSPTGVRNQPQHF	TGTGCCAGTAGTTCCCCGACAGGGGTCCGCAATCAGCCCCAGCATTTT
TRBJ2-1	TRBD2	TRBV3-1	many	CASSQVAGAVYNEQFF	TGTGCCAGCAGCCAAGTCGCGGGAGCGGTTTACAATGAGCAGTTCTTC
TRBJ2-3	TRBD1	TRBV7-6	few	CASSLGQSLSTDTQYF	TGTGCCAGCAGCTTGGGACAGAGCCTTAGCACAGATACGCAGTATTTT
TRBJ2-5	-	TRBV12-3/TRBV12-4	many	CASSLARSKGGETQYF	TGTGCCAGCAGTTTAGCTCGTAGTAAAGGCGGAGAGACCCAGTACTTC
TRBJ1-2	-	TRBV5-1	many	CASRRPSSNYGYTF	TGCGCCAGCAGACGTCCGTCGTCTAACTATGGCTACACCTTC
TRBJ2-2	TRBD1	TRBV10-1	many	CASSEIKGAVGTGELFF	TGCGCCAGCAGTGAGATCAAGGGGGCGGTCGGCACCGGGGAGCTGTTTTTT
TRBJ2-5	-	TRBV12-3/TRBV12-4	many	CASSFSQVGETQYF	TGTGCCAGCAGTTTCAGTCAGGTCGGCGAGACCCAGTACTTC
TRBJ2-7	-	TRBV5-4	-	CASRTSQEGLQYF	TGTGCCAGCAGAACCAGCCAGGAGGGCCTGCAGTACTTC
TRBJ2-7	-	TRBV10-3	few	CAIRAGEGTYEQYF	TGTGCCATCAGGGCAGGGGAGGGGACCTACGAGCAGTACTTC
TRBJ1-2	-	TRBV6-1	few	CASSEGSGGQPYGYTF	TGTGCCAGCAGTGAGGGGTCGGGGGGTCAGCCTTATGGCTACACCTTC
TRBJ2-5	-	TRBV3-1	many	CASSVSGERKTQYF	TGTGCCAGCAGCGTCTCCGGGGAGCGAAAGACCCAGTACTTC
TRBJ2-5	TRBD2	TRBV6-5	-	CASRYSGSGETQYF	TGTGCCAGCAGGTATAGCGGGAGCGGAGAGACCCAGTACTTC
TRBJ2-1	-	TRBV11-2	many	CASSPNYLTSSYNEQFF	TGTGCCAGCAGCCCCAACTACCTCACGAGCTCCTACAATGAGCAGTTCTTC
TRBJ2-2	TRBD1	TRBV12-3/TRBV12-4	many	CASSPTGGRTGELFF	TGTGCCAGCAGTCCGACAGGGGGACGCACCGGGGAGCTGTTTTTT
TRBJ1-1	-	TRBV30	-	CAWSRQGGTEAFF	TGTGCCTGGAGTCGGCAGGGTGGGACTGAAGCTTTCTTT
TRBJ2-5	TRBD2	TRBV28	-	CASSPPGLTSGQGTQYF	TGTGCCAGCAGCCCTCCGGGCCTAACTAGCGGCCAAGGGACCCAGTACTTC
TRBJ2-1	TRBD2	TRBV20-1	many	CSARKPGLVNEQFF	TGCAGTGCTAGAAAGCCGGGACTAGTAAATGAGCAGTTCTTC
TRBJ2-3	TRBD2	TRBV2	many	CASSGVSGSTDTQYF	TGTGCCAGCTCCGGGGTTAGCGGGAGTACAGATACGCAGTATTTT
TRBJ2-5	TRBD2	TRBV20-1	many	CSDRGRAGETQYF	TGCAGTGATCGCGGGAGGGCCGGGGAGACCCAGTACTTC
TRBJ2-1	TRBD2	TRBV20-1	many	CSARVVTSGRARYVDEQFF	TGCAGTGCTAGAGTTGTGACTAGCGGGAGAGCTAGGTACGTCGATGAGCAGTTCTTC
TRBJ2-1	-	TRBV12-5	-	CASGLVIGPGVNEQFF	TGTGCTAGTGGTTTGGTAATAGGACCGGGGGTCAATGAGCAGTTCTTC
TRBJ2-1	TRBD2	TRBV24-1	many	CATSDWGLAGYNEQFF	TGTGCCACCAGTGATTGGGGACTAGCGGGTTACAATGAGCAGTTCTTC
TRBJ2-1	-	TRBV2	many	CASSTDYEGEQFF	TGTGCCAGCAGTACGGATTACGAAGGGGAGCAGTTCTTC
TRBJ2-6	TRBD1	TRBV20-1	many	CSAGDSSGANVLTF	TGCAGTGCTGGGGACAGCTCTGGGGCCAACGTCCTGACTTTC
TRBJ1-5	TRBD1	TRBV27	many	CASSATDRDSQPQHF	TGTGCCAGCAGTGCGACCGACAGGGATTCTCAGCCCCAGCATTTT
TRBJ2-5	-	TRBV7-9	many	CASSPVGGAETQYF	TGTGCCAGCAGCCCCGTTGGAGGGGCAGAGACCCAGTACTTC
TRBJ2-1	TRBD1	TRBV27	few	CASSFRGPQGALYNEQFF	TGTGCCAGCAGTTTCAGGGGACCTCAGGGGGCGCTCTACAATGAGCAGTTCTTC
TRBJ1-5	-	TRBV28	-	CASRLGNQPQHF	TGTGCCAGCAGGCTGGGCAATCAGCCCCAGCATTTT
TRBJ2-2	-	TRBV19	few	CASRDQQVNTGELFF	TGTGCCAGTAGAGACCAACAGGTGAACACCGGGGAGCTGTTTTTT
TRBJ2-5	TRBD1	TRBV28	many	CASSAPARQGWETQYF	TGTGCCAGCAGTGCCCCAGCCCGACAGGGTTGGGAGACCCAGTACTTC
TRBJ2-1	-	TRBV7-9	many	CASSSPAAGFIYNEQFF	TGTGCCAGCAGCTCACCTGCGGCGGGGTTCATCTACAATGAGCAGTTCTTC
TRBJ2-1	TRBD2	TRBV6-2/TRBV6-3	many	CASLEREAYNEQFF	TGTGCCAGCCTTGAGCGGGAGGCCTACAATGAGCAGTTCTTC
TRBJ2-5	-	TRBV6-2/TRBV6-3	-	CASSNQGAQYF	TGTGCCAGCAGCAACCAAGGGGCCCAGTACTTC
TRBJ1-1	TRBD1	TRBV5-1	few	CASSVSGTGGTEAFF	TGCGCCAGCAGCGTCTCCGGGACAGGGGGCACTGAAGCTTTCTTT
TRBJ2-7	-	TRBV11-2	few	CASSLDRDLDEQYF	TGTGCCAGCAGCTTAGACAGGGATCTCGACGAGCAGTACTTC
TRBJ2-7	-	TRBV4-1	-	CASSQDGGVREQYF	TGCGCCAGCAGCCAAGACGGCGGGGTGAGGGAGCAGTACTTC
TRBJ2-1	TRBD2	TRBV9	-	CASVAGDHNEQFF	TGTGCCAGCGTAGCGGGAGATCATAATGAGCAGTTCTTC
TRBJ2-1	-	TRBV12-3/TRBV12-4	many	CASRGRGTYNEQFF	TGTGCCAGCAGGGGAAGGGGAACCTACAATGAGCAGTTCTTC
TRBJ2-5	TRBD2	TRBV11-2	many	CASSFGTSGIRGQETQYF	TGTGCCAGCAGCTTCGGGACTAGCGGGATTAGGGGCCAAGAGACCCAGTACTTC
TRBJ2-4	TRBD1	TRBV7-9	few	CASSRGQGTRNIQYF	TGTGCCAGCAGCCGGGGACAGGGGACTAGGAACATTCAGTACTTC
TRBJ2-3	-	TRBV7-9	many	CASTLTRDTSTDTQYF	TGTGCCAGCACCCTAACTAGAGATACTAGCACAGATACGCAGTATTTT
TRBJ2-7	TRBD2	TRBV20-1	many	CSATQLGREYNYEQYF	TGCAGTGCTACCCAACTGGGGCGGGAGTATAACTACGAGCAGTACTTC